The following is a T cell receptor beta chain sequence with its context. This entry belongs to a study of blood T cell repertoires in COVID-19. The germline V gene encodes CDR1 SGHTA and CDR2 FQGNSA. V dropped 1 base and J dropped 2; count of bases not matched to a gene: 1. CDR3 length equals 14 residues. The repertoire was sequenced with immunoSEQ multiplex PCR; TCRdb's copy has only in-frame clones and lacks some. The profile shows 75,000 to 90,000 clones, just under 80% of them singletons. Followed longitudinally, the Seattle patients had been enrolled during active infection. V gene TRBV7-2 combines with J gene TRBJ2-5; 7 nucleotides match TRBD1. The clonotype was recovered from a man aged 55 to 70 with COVID-19, enrolled during active disease. Specimen: peripheral blood. CDR3 residues: CASSLVTGQETQYF. CDR3 DNA: TGTGCCAGCAGCTTAGTGACAGGGCAAGAGACCCAGTACTTC. The variable domain in full, completed from reference TRBV7-2 and TRBJ2-5, reads GAGVSQSPSNKVTEKGKDVELRCDPISGHTALYWYRQSLGQGLEFLIYFQGNSAPDKSGLPSDRFSAERTGGSVSTLTIQRTQQEDSAVYLCASSLVTGQETQYFGPGTRLLVL.